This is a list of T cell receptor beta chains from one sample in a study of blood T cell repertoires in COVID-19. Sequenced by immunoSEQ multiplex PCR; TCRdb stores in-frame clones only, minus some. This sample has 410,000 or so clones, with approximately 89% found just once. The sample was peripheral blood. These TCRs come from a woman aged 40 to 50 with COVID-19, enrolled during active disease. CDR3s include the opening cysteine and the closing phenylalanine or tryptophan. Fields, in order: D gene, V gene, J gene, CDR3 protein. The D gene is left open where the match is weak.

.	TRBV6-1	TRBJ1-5	CASSDQGWQPQHF
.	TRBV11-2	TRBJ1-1	CASSLSGRANTEAFF
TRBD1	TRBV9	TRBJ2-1	CASSVGSRDRNNEQFF
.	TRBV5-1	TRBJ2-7	CASSREASYEQYF
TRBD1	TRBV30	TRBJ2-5	CAWSVYRGQETQYF
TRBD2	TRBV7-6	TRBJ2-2	CASSSNVGLAGGKQNTGELFF
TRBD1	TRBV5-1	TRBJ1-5	CASSKGQGAGQPQHF
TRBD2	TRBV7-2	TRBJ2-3	CASSSRTSGYSTDTQYF
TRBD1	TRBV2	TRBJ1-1	CATAGTGRTEAFF
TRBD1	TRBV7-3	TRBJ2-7	CASRKTGKGEQYF